This TCR beta chain was captured by sequencing in a study of CD8 T cells in Susac syndrome. RNA totalling roughly 0.45 to 1 ug underwent reverse transcription with random hexamers. An immunoSEQ multiplex PCR amplified TCR beta CDR3 over 54 Vbeta and 13 Jbeta. MiXCR was run by TCRdb on the immunoSEQ multiplex PCR reads, yielding one entry per CDR3 protein. The data show some 200,000 distinct CDR3 sequences, about 94% seen once. The ends were cut back, 0 bases at V and 0 bases at J, with 10 bases in the middle. The V gene's germline CDR1 is SGDLS and CDR2 YYNGEE. The CDR3 covers 16 residues. Source material: CD4+ T cells from PBMCs. The V gene is TRBV9, the J gene TRBJ1-3; D is undetermined. This receptor was obtained from a human donor in good health. The CDR3 protein is CASSVAVVSSGNTIYF. Here the CDR3 DNA reads TGTGCCAGCAGCGTAGCTGTGGTTAGCTCTGGAAACACCATATATTTT.